These 19 T cell receptor beta chains share one sample of origin, sequenced in a study of blood T cells in healthy people across ages. Through a sample-barcoded 5' primer and a J-beta primer mix, a second PCR was run for roughly 7 to 11 cycles. TCRdb re-analysed the 5' RACE reads in MiXCR, keeping a single row per CDR3 protein. The repertoire has some 880,000 distinct CDR3 sequences, 35% to 40% of them found once; the top ten carry approximately 12%. Sequencing was carried out using blood. The origin of the receptors is a man aged 18 to 29 in good health.

This chain connects TRBV12-3 or TRBV12-4 to TRBJ2-6; the D is unclear. V was cut by 5 bases and J by 7 bases, with 3 bases left in between. This CDR3 is built from 11 residues. The CDR3 region is CASSPANVLTF. The CDR3 region has the DNA TGTGCCAGCAGTCCTGCCAACGTCCTGACTTTC.

In its sample, this clonotype was seen a few times. The chain has TRBV4-3 and TRBJ2-4, with D perhaps TRBD2 (6 bases). The V and J ends lost 5 bases and 6 bases respectively, with 17 bases between them. The CDR3 has 15 residues. Germline V gives CDR1 LGHNA, CDR2 YSLEER. The CDR3, as DNA: TGCGCCAGCAGCACCCGACTAGACTCGAGAAACATTCAGTACTTC. It yields the protein CASSTRLDSRNIQYF.

This clonotype was detected many times. The rearrangement links TRBV7-2 to TRBJ2-7; 8 nucleotides line up with TRBD1. V shed 2 bases and J 1 base; nucleotides not matched to a gene: 4. In germline, CDR1 is SGHTA, CDR2 FQGNSA. The CDR3 length is 15 residues. The CDR3: CASSLSGGPSYEQYF. The CDR3 nucleotides read TGTGCCAGCAGCTTATCAGGGGGCCCTTCCTACGAGCAGTACTTC.

The rearrangement links TRBV10-3 to TRBJ2-3; D is unclear. Trimming removed 7 bases at V and 0 bases at J, with 11 bases between. The germline CDR1 and CDR2 sequences are ENHRY and SYGVKD. This CDR3 is 14 amino acids long. CDR3 loop: CAIKGQISTDTQYF. CDR3 nucleotide sequence: TGTGCCATCAAAGGCCAGATTAGCACAGATACGCAGTATTTT.

This clonotype occurred a few times. This rearrangement joins TRBV12-3 or TRBV12-4 to TRBJ1-1; a weak D match, TRBD1 (5 bases). Trimming stripped 3 bases from V and 6 bases from J, with 11 bases between. The CDR3 has 13 amino acids. CDR3 nucleotide sequence: TGTGCCAGCAGTTTTGGGGCATTAGCTGAAGCTTTCTTT. Its protein is CASSFGALAEAFF.

Many counts were recorded for this clonotype. The rearrangement uses TRBV29-1 and TRBJ1-2; D is possibly TRBD1 (5 bases). From germline, CDR1 is SQVTM and CDR2 ANQGSEA. V lost 8 bases and J 7 bases, leaving 17 bases between the germline ends. This CDR3 spans 12 amino acids. The CDR3 DNA follows: TGCAGCTTTGGGAGGGGAGGACCTGGCTACACCTTC. Amino acids: CSFGRGGPGYTF.

The chain recombines TRBV7-2 with TRBJ1-5, with TRBD1 matching 7 bases. With V trimmed by 4 bases and J by 6 bases, 21 bases remained unmatched. Germline V gene sequence: CDR1 SGHTA, CDR2 FQGNSA. This CDR3 region has 19 residues. The CDR3 sequence: CASSSTRGDTGAPFQPQHF. Written as DNA, the CDR3 is TGTGCCAGCAGCTCGACACGGGGGGATACAGGGGCACCTTTTCAGCCCCAGCATTTT.

This clonotype was seen only a few times. The V call is TRBV7-8, the J call TRBJ1-1; maybe TRBD1 (5 bases). CDR1 is SGHVS and CDR2 is FQNEAQ in the germline V gene. This CDR3 is 15 amino acids long. V lost 5 bases, J lost 0 bases, and 13 bases lay in between. CDR3 coding DNA: TGTGCCAGCAGCGCTCAGGGACGGATGAACACTGAAGCTTTCTTT. It is translated as CASSAQGRMNTEAFF.

The rearrangement links TRBV6-2 or TRBV6-3 to TRBJ1-5; D possibly corresponds to TRBD1 (5 bases). V was pared by 5 bases and J by 0 bases, with 11 bases between. The CDR3 runs 15 residues. Germline V lookup: CDR1 MNHEY, CDR2 SVGEGT. The chain's CDR3 is CASSDLGGSNQPQHF. CDR3 nucleotide sequence: TGTGCCAGCAGTGACTTGGGGGGTAGCAATCAGCCCCAGCATTTT.

This clonotype was counted ten times or more. The rearrangement joins TRBV12-3 or TRBV12-4 to TRBJ1-2; D remains ambiguous. CDR3 length: 10 amino acids. V lost 4 bases to trimming and J lost 6 bases, with 3 bases between them. The CDR3 bases are TGTGCCAGCAGTTCAGATGGCTACACCTTC. Protein product: CASSSDGYTF.

The chain is built from TRBV20-1 and TRBJ2-1; 7 nucleotides align to TRBD2. CDR1 and CDR2 (germline): DFQATT, SNEGSKA (reference sequence). The CDR3 runs to 15 residues. With 1 base clipped from V and 1 base from J, the junction kept 4 bases outside the gene matches. As DNA, the CDR3 is TGCAGTGCTAGAGTGGGGGAGGGGTCCTACAATGAGCAGTTCTTC. Protein: CSARVGEGSYNEQFF.

CDR3 residues: CASRSLFLETQYF. Written as DNA, the CDR3 is TGTGCCAGCAGATCCCTGTTTCTAGAGACCCAGTACTTC. The rearrangement joins TRBV27 to TRBJ2-7; D is undetermined. With the DNA end fitting TRBJ2-5 better, the J assignment may be wrong. This CDR3 has 13 amino acids. Germline values: CDR1 MNHEY, CDR2 SMNVEV (reference sequence).

This clonotype was observed a handful of times. The chain carries TRBV2 and TRBJ1-2; perhaps TRBD1 as D (6 bases). V was shortened by 4 bases and J by 5 bases, with 14 bases between the two germline ends. The CDR3 contains 14 residues. The germline gives CDR1 SNHLY, CDR2 FYNNEI. The CDR3 DNA follows: TGTGCCAGCAGTGGAAACAGGGAACAGTATGGCTACACCTTC. Protein sequence: CASSGNREQYGYTF. Filled out from reference TRBV2 and TRBJ1-2, the complete variable domain reads EPEVTQTPSHQVTQMGQEVILRCVPISNHLYFYWYRQILGQKVEFLVSFYNNEISEKSEIFDDQFSVERPDGSNFTLKIRSTKLEDSAMYFCASSGNREQYGYTFGSGTRLTVV.

The V call is TRBV9, the J call TRBJ2-1; D tentatively fits TRBD1 or TRBD2 (5 bases each). V lost 0 bases, J lost 7 bases, and 11 bases lay in between. This CDR3 is 14 amino acids long. The germline CDR1 and CDR2 sequences are SGDLS and YYNGEE. The CDR3 loop reads CASSVGRGENEQFF. The CDR3 DNA reads as TGTGCCAGCAGCGTAGGTAGAGGGGAGAATGAGCAGTTCTTC.

This clonotype was counted only a few times. This sequence joins TRBV6-1 and TRBJ1-5, with 8 bases matching TRBD1. This CDR3 has 15 amino acids. CDR1 is MNHNS and CDR2 is SASEGT in the germline V gene. Trimming at V came to 2 bases and at J to 7 bases, leaving 7 bases not matched to a gene. CDR3 DNA: TGTGCCAGCAGTGAACCGGACAGGGCTACCCAGCCCCAGCATTTT. It is translated as CASSEPDRATQPQHF.

V is TRBV18 and J is TRBJ2-7; TRBD1 is a possible D gene (6 bases). Trimming removed 3 bases at V and 0 bases at J, with 12 bases between. The CDR3 sequence is 15 residues long. The germline gives CDR1 KGHSH, CDR2 LQKENI. The CDR3 sequence is CASSPTGGSSYEQYF. As DNA, the CDR3 is TGTGCCAGCTCACCGACAGGAGGAAGCTCCTACGAGCAGTACTTC.

The gene calls are TRBV2 and TRBJ1-1; 7 bases align to TRBD1. This CDR3 comprises 14 residues. Per germline, CDR1 SNHLY and CDR2 FYNNEI. J was trimmed by 9 bases and V by 6 bases; bases with no gene match: 13. The CDR3 sequence is CASRGGLQGRQAFF. CDR3 nucleotides: TGTGCCAGCAGGGGCGGACTACAGGGGAGGCAAGCTTTCTTT. The variable domain in full, completed from reference TRBV2 and TRBJ1-1, reads EPEVTQTPSHQVTQMGQEVILRCVPISNHLYFYWYRQILGQKVEFLVSFYNNEISEKSEIFDDQFSVERPDGSNFTLKIRSTKLEDSAMYFCASRGGLQGRQAFFGQGTRLTVV.

The table lists this clonotype with many counts. The chain is built from TRBV29-1 and TRBJ2-5; D gene uncertain. CDR1 is SQVTM and CDR2 is ANQGSEA in the germline V gene. The CDR3 is 13 amino acids. Trimming pared 6 bases from V and 4 bases from J, leaving 15 bases between. CDR3 DNA: TGCAGCGTAGTCGCCCAGCGTCGAGAGACCCAGTACTTC. Translated, it gives CSVVAQRRETQYF.

This clonotype has just one count. One end of the junction is discordant with germline, which a read error may explain. The chain carries TRBV3-1 and TRBJ1-4, with a tentative D call TRBD1 (5 bases). This CDR3 has 16 amino acids. Germline assignment: CDR1 LGHDT and CDR2 YNNKEL (reference sequence). The DNA for the CDR3 is TGTGCCAGCATCCAAGATGGAGGGGCAACTAATGAAAAACTGTTTTTT. Translated: CASIQDGGATNEKLFF.